The entry below gives a single TCR beta chain sequence along with its context. This clone was seen only a few times. This receptor's antigen is unknown. Base qualities were left out, and no much larger clone turns up one base away. The sample is drawn from a study of cytomegalovirus exposure and HLA in healthy donors (dated by TCRdb to the late 2010s). Context from the whole study: According to an earlier analysis of several hundred of the donors, about 179 million T cells yielded 117 million unique TCR beta sequences and around 280 Gb of sequence data. An early release that covered fewer than 750 HLA-typed donors contained around 330 gigabases of sequencing data and approximately 85 million unique TCR sequences. Of the roughly 400 genotyped donors, approximately 80% fell in the genetic ancestry cluster associated with self-reported Caucasian donors. The study aimed to test whether signatures of past pathogen exposure could be identified by cataloging public T cell receptors. The study profiled the T cell repertoires of about 640 subjects by immunosequencing and related them to cytomegalovirus serostatus. Along with the roughly 670-subject first cohort, a separate validation cohort of more than 90 different subjects was used. High-throughput TCR immunosequencing, statistical association of individual TCRs with disease status, and machine learning were combined to predict cytomegalovirus infection status. A later analysis re-analyzed previously published TCR beta repertoires from 660 or so donors and added high-resolution HLA genotyping to study TCR occurrence patterns. In the later analysis, no new phenotypic data were used to find candidate immune exposures; instead, reliance was placed on TCR beta sequences and their occurrence across donors. In an earlier analysis of more than 550 of the donors, high-throughput TCR beta sequencing was used to judge whether each TCR beta V gene segment behaved as functional or pseudogenic. Donor age, sex, ethnicity and CMV serostatus were compiled together with the repertoire data. Genome-wide SNP genotypes for about 55% of the roughly 670 donors were used in a later genetic analysis, which treated that subset as a discovery cohort. Every discovery cohort repertoire had been produced on one sequencing platform. HLA typing included class I and class II loci at four-digit resolution. Typing coverage differed by locus: A, B, C, DRB1 and DQB1 were typed in about 629-640 donors, DQA1 in 500 to 550, DPA1 in some 600, and DPB1 in just under 490. Because of strong linkage in the cohort, roughly five DR-DQ haplotypes were treated as single units for association and clustering. Among almost 400 genotyped donors of the cohort, an average of approximately 230,000 unique TCR beta nucleotide sequences were sequenced per donor, around 18% of them non-productive. General findings and caveats noted by the study authors: In a later genetic analysis, fewer N-insertions in productive TCRs were reported among donors in an Asian-associated ancestry cluster than the roughly 700-donor mean. Some 15 rarely observed V segments, including chromosome 9 orphons, were excluded from the earlier analysis of almost 600 of the donors because counts were too low. Broadly in line with IMGT annotations, most TCR beta V segments showed up in productive rearrangements about 87% or about 30% of the time in an earlier analysis of approximately 640 of the donors. A total of fewer than 200 TCR beta chains were listed by the study as associated with cytomegalovirus. Because the 87-base-pair reads could not distinguish some IMGT-functional V segments, including TRBV6-2 and TRBV6-3, those segments were excluded. A group of highly shared sequence variants was considered likely to be a technical artifact of the sequencing pipeline. Across donors, most TCR sequences were observed very rarely, whereas some public TCRs were present in many individuals. Several of the top co-occurrence clusters appeared to be linked to parvovirus B19, influenza, CMV and Epstein-Barr virus, according to a later analysis. The only immune exposure information available for the cohort was CMV serostatus. Because some donors lacked HLA typing at each locus, the association tests relied only on the typed subset. A further reported finding was that TCR beta sequences accurately predicted the HLA-A and HLA-B alleles for most subjects in the first cohort. According to a later analysis, TCR association rates differed among HLA loci, with DRB1 alleles showing the most associated TCRs and HLA-C alleles showing the fewest. Linkage disequilibrium might explain the correlated functional status among segregating V segments, but an unknown experimental factor could not be excluded. In a later analysis, HLA-associated TCR beta chains were found to be more clonally expanded and to have lower generation probabilities than equally common non-associated chains. Strong co-occurrence of HLA alleles, especially DR and DQ, made assigning TCR associations to individual alleles difficult. At a false discovery rate of 0.05, a later analysis linked roughly 17,000 TCR beta sequences to specific HLA alleles. V-gene and J-gene trimming of TCR beta chains was associated with a missense DCLRE1C variant in a later genetic analysis, and the association was replicated in an independent cohort. A later analysis found that most CMV-associated TCR beta chains appeared HLA-restricted, with HLA associations seemingly driven largely by CMV exposure. The classifier was reported to diagnose cytomegalovirus status with high specificity and sensitivity in both the original cohort and the validation cohort. Roughly uniform sequencing depth across donors was assumed in presence/absence analyses, although this assumption may not hold. In this cohort, only TCR beta chains were sequenced, and detectable features were limited by the absence of alpha or paired-chain data. In vitro tests confirmed that a few of the cytomegalovirus-associated TCR beta chains recognize cytomegalovirus antigens. The authors suggested that the approach could potentially be extended to other disease states and immunological phenotypes.

The cohort comprised fewer than 700 healthy bone marrow donors. At the time of sampling, all cohort members were nominally healthy, though unrecorded immune exposures were likely present. The donor tested CMV seropositive and was one of the 289 seropositive cohort members. A peripheral blood sample was collected from each donor, and TCR beta sequencing was performed on peripheral blood mononuclear cells. The Qiagen DNeasy Blood Extraction Kit was used to extract genomic DNA from the blood cell samples. Libraries were constructed by the immunoSEQ multiplex PCR assay. For the multiplex PCR, a mixture combining 60 forward primers for TCR Vbeta segments and 13 reverse primers for TCR Jbeta segments was used. Amplification of the CDR3 region of rearranged TCR beta genes was performed with a multiplex PCR assay on genomic DNA. Amplified TCR beta libraries were sequenced as 87-base-pair reads on the Illumina HiSeq System. Concerning the study's data processing: A later analysis counted about 80 million unique TCR beta chains across the 600 to 850 repertoires, and around 9.9 million of these chains were shared by at least two donors. To remove PCR and sequencing errors, raw reads were error-corrected and collapsed into unique sequences using a nearest-neighbor algorithm that merged closely related sequences. CDR3 sequences were aligned to IMGT reference sequences to assign V, D and J gene segments. For a sequence to be retained, at least a six-nucleotide match to both a V gene segment and a J gene segment was required. Rearrangements were called productive when the CDR3 lacked stop codons and stayed in frame with V and J; all others were non-productive. CDR3 was defined according to IMGT convention as the region running from the second conserved V-encoded cysteine to the conserved J-encoded phenylalanine. The earlier analysis of approximately 590 of the donors excluded any sequence lacking an unambiguous match to a single V gene segment. In an earlier analysis of more than 500 of the donors, a V segment was called functional when productive rearrangements were above 56.7%, and segregating when the standard deviation between donors exceeded 5%. To diagnose cytomegalovirus status from the catalog of TCR beta chain sequences, a statistical classification framework was built. In a later analysis, TCR nucleotide sequences were compared against IMGT/GENE-DB human TR gene sequences so that V and J genes could be assigned. Using the TCRdist pipeline, a later analysis assigned CDR3 sequences along with most-parsimonious VDJ recombination scenarios. A later analysis defined each TCR beta chain by its CDR3 amino acid sequence plus V-gene family, and excluded reads lacking a unique V-gene family. As a way to deal with suspected cross-contamination and a sequencing artifact, a later analysis dropped 500 to 700 nucleotide sequences that were highly shared and had low generation probability. In a later analysis, a clonal expansion index for each public chain was calculated from normalized within-repertoire ranks of inferred template counts. A later analysis computed generation probabilities with a VDJ recombination model fitted to out-of-frame rearrangements, and checked the results against IGoR. Hypergeometric tests were used in a later analysis to score TCR-TCR, TCR-HLA and TCR-CMV co-occurrence, with a repertoire-size bias correction applied to the TCR pairs. False discovery rates were estimated in a later analysis by permuting HLA or CMV assignments 20 times. A later analysis grouped co-occurring TCRs with DBSCAN, adding TCRdist sequence similarity when clustering within HLA-allele-positive subsets. Co-occurrence clustering excluded repertoires with fewer than 30,000 or more than 120,000 public chains, plus five with anomalous nucleotide sharing. TCRdb obtained this table from immuneACCESS and retained in-frame rearrangements with V and J assigned. These tables miss some clones; where compared with another copy, unresolved V genes account for less than half of the shortfall, and the remainder is unexplained. The V and J calls and clone size are taken from that table; D and trimming were inferred from the DNA. This sample lists tens of thousands of clones; more than 70% were detected once. Roughly 12% of the sample belongs to the ten largest clones.

The CDR1 and CDR2 encoded by the germline V gene are SQVTM and ANQGSEA. Cut back by 7 bases and 0 bases, the V and J ends lie 12 bases apart. From cysteine to phenylalanine, the CDR3 is 13 amino acids long. Of the read, only the CDR3 DNA is kept; its 39 bases are in frame from base 1. This clonotype originated in a woman aged 40 to 55 in good health and CMV-seropositive. The specimen was PBMCs. This sequence uses TRBV29-1 and TRBJ1-1; TRBD1 is perhaps the D gene, given 6 matching bases. CDR3 sequence: CSAGGQVNTEAFF. The DNA sequence follows: TGCAGCGCTGGGGGACAAGTGAACACTGAAGCTTTCTTT.